Below are 25 T cell receptor beta chains sequenced from a single sample in a study of blood T cell repertoires in COVID-19. The repertoire was sequenced with immunoSEQ multiplex PCR; TCRdb's copy has only in-frame clones and lacks some. Here the sample spans over 85,000 clones, around 88% being singletons. The source material was peripheral blood. Receptors were obtained from a woman between 65 and 79 years old with acute or convalescent COVID-19.

This chain links TRBV4-1 with TRBJ2-1; the match to TRBD2 covers 13 bases. CDR3 length: 17 amino acids. Germline V lookup: CDR1 MGHRA, CDR2 YSYEKL. Trimming at V came to 4 bases and at J to 6 bases, leaving 9 bases not matched to a gene. DNA of the CDR3: TGCGCCAGCAGCCGAACACCGGGACTAGCGGGGCTCAATGAGCAGTTCTTC. Translation: CASSRTPGLAGLNEQFF.

In this sample, this clone turned up once. The gene calls are TRBV28 and TRBJ2-1, with 13 bases lining up with TRBD2. The CDR3 has 17 amino acids. Germline V CDR1 and CDR2: MDHEN, SYDVKM. J gave up 5 bases and V 5 bases, and 9 bases lay outside the gene matches. The CDR3 here is CASSPVGLAGIHNEQFF. For the CDR3, the DNA is TGTGCCAGCAGTCCTGTGGGACTAGCGGGAATCCACAATGAGCAGTTCTTC.

The CDR3 loop reads CASSQEAGFGTLNTEAFF. DNA for the CDR3: TGTGCCAGCAGCCAAGAAGCGGGGTTTGGTACACTGAACACTGAAGCTTTCTTT. The chain is built from TRBV3-1 (or the pseudogene TRBV3-2) and TRBJ1-1; no clear D gene. Germline loops: CDR1 LGHDT, CDR2 YNNKEL (reference sequence). This CDR3 is 18 amino acids long. V lost 0 bases to trimming and J lost 0 bases, with 17 bases between them.

This CDR3 is CASSQGAQGDYGYTF. The CDR3, as DNA: TGCGCCAGCAGCCAAGGCGCACAGGGAGACTATGGCTACACCTTC. The chain combines TRBV4-1 with TRBJ1-2; D perhaps matches TRBD1 (6 bases). Germline lookup yields CDR1 MGHRA and CDR2 YSYEKL. The CDR3 loop spans 15 amino acids. The V gene lost 1 base and the J gene lost 3 bases, with 12 bases spanning the gap.

The gene calls are TRBV4-2 and TRBJ2-7; D is uncertain. Trimming pared 0 bases from V and 1 base from J, leaving 7 bases between. The CDR3 is 14 amino acids. Germline V CDR1 and CDR2: LGHNA, YNFKEQ. The CDR3 DNA is TGTGCCAGCAGCCAAGAGAGGTTTTCCTACGAGCAGTACTTC. This translates into CASSQERFSYEQYF.

The chain has TRBV2 and TRBJ2-1, with 8 bases lining up with TRBD2. With 8 bases clipped from V and 4 bases from J, the junction kept 4 bases outside the gene matches. This CDR3 spans 13 amino acids. Germline values: CDR1 SNHLY, CDR2 FYNNEI. CDR3: CASVQREYNEQFF. Written as DNA, the CDR3 is TGTGCCAGCGTACAGCGGGAGTACAATGAGCAGTTCTTC.

This clone was seen just once. The chain recombines TRBV7-9 with TRBJ2-3; 8 bases are shared with TRBD1. The J segment lost 4 bases and the V segment lost 3 bases, leaving 12 bases of the junction unmatched. CDR1 is SEHNR, CDR2 FQNEAQ, per germline (reference sequence). This CDR3 has 17 amino acids. CDR3 DNA sequence: TGTGCCAGCAGCTTTAACCCGCCAGGGGGCGTCGCAGATACGCAGTATTTT. This sequence encodes CASSFNPPGGVADTQYF. Full variable domain (remainder filled in from reference TRBV7-9 and TRBJ2-3): DTGVSQNPRHKITKRGQNVTFRCDPISEHNRLYWYRQTLGQGPEFLTYFQNEAQLEKSRLLSDRFSAERPKGSFSTLEIQRTEQGDSAMYLCASSFNPPGGVADTQYFGPGTRLTVL.

The rearrangement uses TRBV27 and TRBJ1-1, with D perhaps matching TRBD1 (5 bases). This CDR3 has 13 residues. The V gene's germline CDR1 is MNHEY and CDR2 SMNVEV (reference sequence). Trimming left V 5 bases short and J 6 bases short, with 13 bases between. The CDR3 coding sequence is TGTGCCAGCAGTCGCCCCAAACAGGCTGAAGCTTTCTTT. Its protein is CASSRPKQAEAFF.

J is TRBJ2-1 and V is TRBV30; a possible D gene is TRBD1 (6 bases). The V end lost 2 bases, the J end lost 7 bases, and 12 bases lay between the germline ends. The CDR3 loop spans 13 amino acids. In germline, CDR1 is GTSNPN, CDR2 SVGIG (reference sequence). CDR3 coding DNA: TGTGCCTGGAGTCCAGGGGTTGTGAATGAGCAGTTCTTC. Protein sequence: CAWSPGVVNEQFF.

The chain joins TRBV13 to TRBJ2-2; 13 positions agree with TRBD2. The CDR3 runs to 17 residues. Germline V CDR1 and CDR2: PRHDT, FYEKMQ (reference sequence). V lost 5 bases and J lost 5; bases outside the gene matches: 8. CDR3 sequence: CASSHPTSGGATGELFF. CDR3 DNA sequence: TGTGCCAGCAGCCACCCTACTAGCGGGGGGGCAACCGGGGAGCTGTTTTTT.

The chain combines TRBV3-1 (or the pseudogene TRBV3-2) with TRBJ1-4; no definite D call. With 1 base removed from V and 7 bases from J, the gap between germline ends came to 10 bases. CDR1 and CDR2 (germline): LGHDT, YNNKEL (reference sequence). This CDR3 has 14 residues. The CDR3 nucleotides are TGTGCCAGCAGCCAAGTTGGAGTGGGTGAAAAACTGTTTTTT. Residues: CASSQVGVGEKLFF.

The V call is TRBV4-2, the J call TRBJ1-2; D may be TRBD1 (6 bases). The CDR3 consists of 15 residues. Trimming removed 0 bases from V and 8 bases from J, with 16 bases in between. Looked up from germline, CDR1 is LGHNA and CDR2 is YNFKEQ. Here the CDR3 reads CASSQETGLPWGYTF. CDR3 DNA: TGTGCCAGCAGCCAAGAAACAGGGCTCCCGTGGGGCTACACCTTC.

This chain links TRBV19 with TRBJ1-2; 8 bases match TRBD1. In germline, CDR1 is LNHDA, CDR2 SQIVND (reference sequence). The CDR3 spans 14 residues. The junction had 8 bases not matched to a gene; V was cut back by 9 bases and J by 2 bases. The CDR3 DNA follows: TGTGCCAGCCAGTATCGGACAGGGAACTATGGCTACACCTTC. This codes for CASQYRTGNYGYTF.

This chain links TRBV19 with TRBJ1-2; 7 positions agree with TRBD1. V lost 5 bases and J lost 5; bases outside the gene matches: 5. This CDR3 is built from 13 residues. The germline gives CDR1 LNHDA, CDR2 SQIVND (reference sequence). CDR3 bases: TGTGCCAGTAGTCCACAGGGGTTTTATGGCTACACCTTC. Translation gives CASSPQGFYGYTF.

V and J are TRBV9 and TRBJ1-6, with 9 bases aligning to TRBD1. Germline V CDR1 and CDR2: SGDLS, YYNGEE. Trimming removed 5 bases from V and 4 bases from J; junction bases left unmatched: 10. This CDR3 contains 17 residues. CDR3 nucleotide sequence: TGTGCCAGCAGTACTGGGGGCGGGACAGGGTATAATTCACCCCTCCACTTT. Its translation: CASSTGGGTGYNSPLHF.

The chain links TRBV27 to TRBJ1-4; D remains unclear. The V end lost 8 bases, the J end lost 5 bases, and 15 bases lay between the germline ends. Per germline, CDR1 MNHEY and CDR2 SMNVEV (reference sequence). The CDR3 sequence is 14 residues long. The CDR3: CASAPTAGNEKLFF. The CDR3 DNA sequence: TGTGCCAGCGCCCCAACGGCCGGGAATGAAAAACTGTTTTTT. The entire variable domain, with the rest obtained from reference TRBV27 and TRBJ1-4, is as follows: EAQVTQNPRYLITVTGKKLTVTCSQNMNHEYMSWYRQDPGLGLRQIYYSMNVEVTDKGDVPEGYKVSRKEKRNFPLILESPSPNQTSLYFCASAPTAGNEKLFFGSGTQLSVL.

This clone appeared once. The CDR3 nucleotides are TGTGCCAGCAGCCAAGTAAGTGGTACAGGGACCCCCTACGAGCAGTACTTC. It yields the protein CASSQVSGTGTPYEQYF. The chain links TRBV4-2 to TRBJ2-7; D may be TRBD1 (6 bases). The germline V gene encodes CDR1 LGHNA and CDR2 YNFKEQ. The CDR3 extends over 17 amino acids. Between the trimmed V and J ends, which lost 1 base and 2 bases, there was a span of 18 bases.

The gene calls are TRBV5-5 and TRBJ2-3, with no clear D. Germline loops: CDR1 SGHKS, CDR2 YYEKEE (reference sequence). Trimming pared 0 bases from V and 6 bases from J, leaving 8 bases between. The CDR3 extends over 13 amino acids. DNA for the CDR3: TGTGCCAGCAGCTTGGGGGCAGCCGATACGCAGTATTTT. It encodes CASSLGAADTQYF.

The rearrangement uses TRBV2 and TRBJ1-2, with 11 bases matching TRBD1. From germline, CDR1 is SNHLY and CDR2 FYNNEI. V lost 6 bases and J lost 5; bases outside the gene matches: 5. The CDR3 consists of 14 residues. In DNA form, the CDR3 reads TGTGCCAGCAGCGGACAGGGGGCGGGGTATGGCTACACCTTC. This gives the protein CASSGQGAGYGYTF.

The chain carries TRBV7-9 and TRBJ1-4, with a possible D match to TRBD1 (5 bases). This CDR3 has 16 amino acids. From germline, CDR1 is SEHNR and CDR2 FQNEAQ (reference sequence). V was clipped by 7 bases and J by 7 bases, with 22 bases between them. CDR3 in DNA: TGTGCCAGCACAGTTTCCCGGACATTGGCGGTTGAAAAACTGTTTTTT. The encoded protein is CASTVSRTLAVEKLFF.

J is TRBJ2-2 and V is TRBV2, with D possibly being TRBD2 (6 bases). Per the germline V gene, CDR1 is SNHLY and CDR2 is FYNNEI. This CDR3 contains 18 residues. The V end lost 8 bases, the J end lost 2 bases, and 24 bases lay between the germline ends. The CDR3 loop is CASPKRSGGEGNTGELFF. The CDR3 nucleotides read TGTGCCAGCCCCAAGAGGAGTGGAGGGGAAGGAAACACCGGGGAGCTGTTTTTT.

This rearrangement joins TRBV19 to TRBJ2-6; possibly TRBD2 for D (5 bases). Trimming shortened V by 5 bases and J by 3 bases, and 17 bases separated the two germline ends. Germline CDR1 is LNHDA and CDR2 is SQIVND (reference sequence). The CDR3 runs to 17 residues. The CDR3 DNA is TGTGCCAGTAGTGGAAGAGTGGGTGGGAGTGGGGCCAACGTCCTGACTTTC. This sequence encodes CASSGRVGGSGANVLTF.

This clone occurred once. The V call is TRBV6-1, the J call TRBJ1-2; TRBD1 is a possible D gene (6 bases). Per the germline V gene, CDR1 is MNHNS and CDR2 is SASEGT. V was pared by 2 bases and J by 4 bases, with 14 bases between. The CDR3 runs to 15 residues. CDR3: CASSESLAGAYGYTF. CDR3 sequence (DNA): TGTGCCAGCAGTGAAAGTTTAGCAGGGGCCTATGGCTACACCTTC.

This chain uses TRBV7-2 with TRBJ2-7; D might be TRBD1 (5 bases). Germline CDR1 and CDR2: SGHTA and FQGNSA. The CDR3 extends over 14 amino acids. V was clipped by 2 bases and J by 2 bases, with 10 bases between them. The CDR3 DNA reads as TGTGCCAGCAGCTTATATCCAGGGCCCTACGAGCAGTACTTC. Protein product: CASSLYPGPYEQYF.

V and J are TRBV23-1 and TRBJ2-5, with a tentative D call TRBD1 (6 bases). TRBV23-1 is an open reading frame whose function is uncertain. With 3 bases removed from V and 5 bases from J, the gap between germline ends came to 22 bases. The CDR3 is 17 residues long. The CDR3 spells CASSHRTDRPSRETQYF. DNA for the CDR3: TGCGCCAGCAGTCACCGAACCGACAGGCCCTCCAGGGAGACCCAGTACTTC.